This paragraph reports one TCR beta chain. Its matching antigen is unknown. This record comes from a study of cytomegalovirus exposure and HLA in healthy donors. This CDR3 spans 15 amino acids. Per germline, CDR1 SGHDN and CDR2 FVKESK. The V gene lost 0 bases and the J gene lost 0 bases, with 5 bases spanning the gap. Study results and caveats: In terms of immune exposure information, only CMV serostatus was available. Several V segments, TRBV6-2 and TRBV6-3 among them, could not be told apart and were dropped. 150 to 200 TCR beta chains were listed as cytomegalovirus-associated. Across donors, sequencing depth was assumed by presence/absence analyses to be roughly uniform.

Use of 60 Vbeta and 13 Jbeta primers characterized the PCR. Here immunoSEQ multiplex PCR was the method, and the copy in TCRdb shows in-frame clones only, minus some. The sample consists of 69,000 or so clones, around 76% of them appearing once. This clonotype was obtained from a young man in good health and CMV-seronegative. J is TRBJ1-4 and V is TRBV14; TRBD1 might be the D (5 bases). Specimen: PBMCs. DNA for the CDR3: TGTGCCAGCAGCCAAGACAGGGCAACTAATGAAAAACTGTTTTTT. Translation: CASSQDRATNEKLFF.